The 5 T cell receptor beta chains below were found in one sample sequenced in a study of blood T cells in healthy people across ages (dated by TCRdb to 2014 to 2015). The library was made by 5' RACE. Data came from an Illumina HiSeq 2500. A second roughly 6 to 12 cycle PCR used a sample-barcoded 5' primer and a J-beta primer mix. TCRdb itself trimmed the public reads at Q25 with fastp, ran MiXCR and retained productive beta chains. Merged by CDR3 protein, the rows form single entries marked with the most common genes and DNA. The sample data list some 1.5 million distinct CDR3 sequences, and roughly 28% of these were observed just once. In total, the top ten clones hold 7.7% of the sample. Sequencing was done on a sample of blood. The receptors here all came from a woman under 40 in good health.

This chain joins TRBV29-1 and TRBJ2-1, with D hard to call. Trimming pared 6 bases from V and 10 bases from J, leaving 13 bases between. The CDR3 extends over 11 amino acids. Per the germline V gene, CDR1 is SQVTM and CDR2 is ANQGSEA. The chain's CDR3 is CSVRSSYEQFF. DNA for the CDR3: TGCAGCGTGAGGAGCTCCTACGAGCAGTTCTTC.

This clonotype was counted once. A much more abundant neighbour one base away suggests this may be a read error. This chain uses TRBV28 with TRBJ2-7; 7 bases are shared with TRBD2. CDR1 is MDHEN and CDR2 is SYDVKM in the germline V gene. The trim removed 7 bases at V and 0 bases at J, leaving 12 bases unmatched. The CDR3 has 16 residues. CDR3 coding DNA: TGTGCCAGCATCACTAGCGAACTTCCCCCCTCCTACGAGCAGTACTTC. Its protein is CASITSELPPSYEQYF.

This clonotype was found many times. The chain couples TRBV7-7 to TRBJ2-5, with D perhaps being TRBD1 or TRBD2 (5 bases each). Germline CDR1 SSHAT, CDR2 FNYEAQ (reference sequence). This CDR3 is built from 14 residues. Trimming took off 1 base at V and 5 bases at J, with 11 bases between the two ends. The CDR3, as DNA: TGTGCCAGCAGCTTAGTTGGCAGGGACGAGACCCAGTACTTC. The encoded protein is CASSLVGRDETQYF.

This clonotype appeared many times. The genes are TRBV4-2 and TRBJ2-7, with TRBD1 matching 12 bases. The CDR3 length is 15 residues. Germline CDR1 LGHNA, CDR2 YNFKEQ. Germline trimming cut 6 bases from V and 1 base from J; bases unmatched to any gene: 4. The CDR3 DNA follows: TGTGCCAGCAGGCAGGGACAGGGGGCTTCCTACGAGCAGTACTTC. Encoded protein: CASRQGQGASYEQYF.

A few counts support this clonotype. The rearrangement links TRBV12-3 or TRBV12-4 to TRBJ1-6; 8 bases fit TRBD1. This CDR3 has 15 residues. The ends lost 4 bases at V and 7 bases at J; junction bases unmatched: 6. CDR3: CASSSGTGKNSPLHF. The CDR3 DNA reads TGTGCCAGCAGTTCCGGGACAGGCAAAAATTCACCCCTCCACTTT.